What follows is one TCR beta chain and its context. Antigen specificity is unknown. Relative to the germline gene, one junction end is altered; a read error may explain this. This sample is part of a study of graft-versus-host responses after intestinal transplantation. The wider study: Recipients across the board were started on anti-thymocyte globulin induction, then kept on tacrolimus and steroids for two to three years. The study's findings and limits: Recipient marrow held GvH clones, some first seen in ileum or blood.

The CDR3 contains 14 residues. Germline-derived CDR1 and CDR2 are MGHRA and YSYEKL. The protocol was immunoSEQ multiplex PCR, while the TCRdb copy is restricted to in-frame clones and leaves out a portion. This table has 35,000 to 50,000 clones, about 95% appearing once. This TCR came from a human patient who received an intestinal transplant, so some T cells may come from the graft donor. This chain joins TRBV4-1 and TRBJ2-7; a weak D match, TRBD2 (6 bases). Sequencing was performed on PBMCs, taken approximately 350 days after intestinal transplant. CDR3 loop: CASSRGTLSYKQYF. DNA for the CDR3: TGCGCCAGCAGCCGCGGGACCCTCTCCTACAAGCAGTACTTC.